This is a list of T cell receptor beta chains from one sample in a study of blood T cell repertoires in COVID-19. Only in-frame clones appear in the TCRdb table, and some are missing; sequencing was by immunoSEQ multiplex PCR. The sample consists of around 250,000 clones, 70% to 90% of them appearing once. Sequencing was done on a sample of PBMCs or T cells enriched from blood (not recorded which). These receptors all stem from a woman aged 50 to 65 who had recovered from COVID-19. Each CDR3 is given with its conserved first and last residue. The D gene is left open where the match is weak.

len: 11; d_gene: NA; v_gene: TRBV7-2; CDR3aa: CASSPRLEQFF
len: 15; d_gene: TRBD1; v_gene: TRBV5-1; CDR3aa: CASSPGTGGYNEQFF
len: 15; d_gene: TRBD2; v_gene: TRBV2; CDR3aa: CASSDRGGGTGELFF
len: 17; d_gene: TRBD2; v_gene: TRBV3-1/TRBV3-2; CDR3aa: CASSQDRLAGGLGELFF
len: 13; d_gene: TRBD1; v_gene: TRBV29-1; CDR3aa: CSVGGQVNTEAFF
len: 16; d_gene: NA; v_gene: TRBV6-5; CDR3aa: CASSYGRSLAKNIQYF
len: 13; d_gene: NA; v_gene: TRBV12-3/TRBV12-4; CDR3aa: CASRNRAQETQYF
len: 13; d_gene: TRBD2; v_gene: TRBV29-1; CDR3aa: CSAWTSGSGEQFF
len: 14; d_gene: NA; v_gene: TRBV7-2; CDR3aa: CASSLAGGAGTAFF
len: 14; d_gene: TRBD2; v_gene: TRBV13; CDR3aa: CASSYLSGRQTQYF
len: 16; d_gene: TRBD1; v_gene: TRBV7-9; CDR3aa: CASSRGQGSGHTEAFF
len: 18; d_gene: TRBD2; v_gene: TRBV3-1/TRBV3-2; CDR3aa: CASSQAGTSGARGNEQFF
len: 16; d_gene: TRBD1; v_gene: TRBV28; CDR3aa: CASSKQGAATNEKLFF
len: 17; d_gene: TRBD1; v_gene: TRBV7-2; CDR3aa: CASSFGAGGQGGNEQFF
len: 15; d_gene: NA; v_gene: TRBV4-1; CDR3aa: CASSQDGQGGTEAFF
len: 14; d_gene: NA; v_gene: TRBV19; CDR3aa: CASSVQGGNTEAFF
len: 16; d_gene: NA; v_gene: TRBV28; CDR3aa: CASSLSGRGGYYEQYF
len: 14; d_gene: TRBD1; v_gene: TRBV19; CDR3aa: CASNPGTGDYEQYF
len: 14; d_gene: NA; v_gene: TRBV5-1; CDR3aa: CASSLDRGNQPQHF
len: 15; d_gene: TRBD1; v_gene: TRBV5-6; CDR3aa: CASSFPLDRGTEAFF
len: 15; d_gene: NA; v_gene: TRBV14; CDR3aa: CASSRLGTVNTEAFF
len: 11; d_gene: NA; v_gene: TRBV12-3/TRBV12-4; CDR3aa: CASSFQGPQHF
len: 15; d_gene: NA; v_gene: TRBV9; CDR3aa: CASSVEDGSHGELFF
len: 13; d_gene: NA; v_gene: TRBV3-1/TRBV3-2; CDR3aa: CASARQANYGYTF
len: 14; d_gene: TRBD1; v_gene: TRBV7-8; CDR3aa: CASSFDRGDTEAFF
len: 13; d_gene: NA; v_gene: TRBV12-5; CDR3aa: CASADINTGELFF
len: 16; d_gene: TRBD2; v_gene: TRBV19; CDR3aa: CASSTKTSGNNNEQFF
len: 16; d_gene: TRBD2; v_gene: TRBV13; CDR3aa: CASSSRLAGPTGELFF
len: 15; d_gene: NA; v_gene: TRBV5-4; CDR3aa: CASRNRAGSTDTQYF
len: 14; d_gene: NA; v_gene: TRBV11-2; CDR3aa: CASSPTGLGAEAFF
len: 12; d_gene: NA; v_gene: TRBV29-1; CDR3aa: CSAGTSYNEQFF
len: 14; d_gene: NA; v_gene: TRBV28; CDR3aa: CASSPPGSILEQYF
len: 16; d_gene: TRBD1; v_gene: TRBV5-1; CDR3aa: CASSLGQGANTGELFF
len: 13; d_gene: NA; v_gene: TRBV6-5; CDR3aa: CAIQGAMNTEAFF
len: 14; d_gene: TRBD1; v_gene: TRBV6-5; CDR3aa: CASNTGTAQETQYF
len: 15; d_gene: TRBD2; v_gene: TRBV7-9; CDR3aa: CASSKTSGAGNEQFF
len: 13; d_gene: NA; v_gene: TRBV2; CDR3aa: CASSERTPDGYTF
len: 13; d_gene: NA; v_gene: TRBV2; CDR3aa: CASTFGHRETQYF
len: 16; d_gene: TRBD2; v_gene: TRBV30; CDR3aa: CAWMFGLAGVAGELFF
len: 13; d_gene: NA; v_gene: TRBV28; CDR3aa: CASKTVFYNEQFF
len: 13; d_gene: NA; v_gene: TRBV19; CDR3aa: CASSRAGNTEAFF
len: 17; d_gene: NA; v_gene: TRBV7-6; CDR3aa: CASSLVFGRGNTGELFF
len: 16; d_gene: TRBD1; v_gene: TRBV30; CDR3aa: CAWTHRGRRWGNTIYF
len: 14; d_gene: TRBD1; v_gene: TRBV6-5; CDR3aa: CASRRDRVNEKLFF
len: 14; d_gene: NA; v_gene: TRBV7-9; CDR3aa: CASRRQQDNSPLHF
len: 15; d_gene: TRBD1; v_gene: TRBV3-1/TRBV3-2; CDR3aa: CASSVTAGTGYGYTF
len: 12; d_gene: NA; v_gene: TRBV24-1; CDR3aa: CATTGQREKLFF
len: 13; d_gene: TRBD2; v_gene: TRBV10-3; CDR3aa: CAIRTSDVGEQYF
len: 16; d_gene: TRBD2; v_gene: TRBV11-1; CDR3aa: CASSFLLAGVGETQYF
len: 14; d_gene: NA; v_gene: TRBV18; CDR3aa: CASSPGQLSGEQYF
len: 15; d_gene: NA; v_gene: TRBV10-3; CDR3aa: CAISESSISTNEQFF
len: 13; d_gene: NA; v_gene: TRBV28; CDR3aa: CASTRGGVETQYF
len: 14; d_gene: TRBD1; v_gene: TRBV2; CDR3aa: CASRVDRADTEAFF
len: 12; d_gene: TRBD2; v_gene: TRBV5-1; CDR3aa: CASSWRGNEQFF
len: 13; d_gene: TRBD2; v_gene: TRBV2; CDR3aa: CASSLSGSNEQFF
len: 11; d_gene: NA; v_gene: TRBV6-2/TRBV6-3; CDR3aa: CASSYFREQFF
len: 13; d_gene: NA; v_gene: TRBV7-9; CDR3aa: CASSLTGTGELFF
len: 12; d_gene: NA; v_gene: TRBV25-1; CDR3aa: CASSNTGNTIYF